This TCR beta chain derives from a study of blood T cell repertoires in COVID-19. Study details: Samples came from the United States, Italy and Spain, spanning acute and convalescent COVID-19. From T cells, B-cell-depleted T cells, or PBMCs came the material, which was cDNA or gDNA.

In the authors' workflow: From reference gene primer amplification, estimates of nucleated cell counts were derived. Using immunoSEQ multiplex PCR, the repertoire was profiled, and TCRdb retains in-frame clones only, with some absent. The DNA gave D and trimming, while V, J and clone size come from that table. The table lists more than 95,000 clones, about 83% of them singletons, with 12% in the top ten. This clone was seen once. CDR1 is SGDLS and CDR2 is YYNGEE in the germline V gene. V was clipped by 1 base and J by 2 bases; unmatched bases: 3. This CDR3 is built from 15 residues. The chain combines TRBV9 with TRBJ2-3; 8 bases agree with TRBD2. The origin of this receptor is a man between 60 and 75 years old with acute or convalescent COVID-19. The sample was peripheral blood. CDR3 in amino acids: CASSVRAGVTDTQYF. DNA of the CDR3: TGTGCCAGCAGCGTAAGAGCGGGAGTCACAGATACGCAGTATTTT.